This T cell receptor beta chain is drawn from a study of cytomegalovirus exposure and HLA in healthy donors. For the study at large: HLA-typed donors were the source of tens of millions of unique TCRs, which an early data release held. Approximately 81% of 398 genotyped donors fell in the Caucasian-associated ancestry cluster. Overall study findings and caveats: Common viral pathogens were later found to be apparently linked to several of the most significant clusters.

The CDR3 contains 15 residues. V gave up 0 bases and J gave up 3 bases; unmatched junction bases: 2. Germline CDR1 is SGHAT and CDR2 is FQNNGV. The PCR contained 60 Vbeta and 13 Jbeta primers. Here immunoSEQ multiplex PCR was the method, and the copy in TCRdb shows in-frame clones only, minus some. The sample has 150,000 to 200,000 clones; 85% are singletons. Regarding this clone: Its antigen is as yet unknown.

The sequence was obtained from a boy between 2 and 15 years old in good health and CMV-seronegative. This chain connects TRBV11-2 to TRBJ1-2; 9 positions agree with TRBD1. Sequenced input: PBMCs. This chain's CDR3 is CASSLDTGGYYGYTF. The DNA of the CDR3 is TGTGCCAGCAGCTTAGACACAGGGGGCTACTATGGCTACACCTTC. Full variable domain (remainder filled in from reference TRBV11-2 and TRBJ1-2): EAGVAQSPRYKIIEKRQSVAFWCNPISGHATLYWYQQILGQGPKLLIQFQNNGVVDDSQLPKDRFSAERLKGVDSTLKIQPAKLEDSAVYLCASSLDTGGYYGYTFGSGTRLTVV.